The 12 T cell receptor beta chains presented below share a single source sample, sequenced in a study of esophageal squamous cell carcinoma under preoperative chemotherapy. Time point specified: after preoperative PTX-NDP chemotherapy. In TCRdb, the PCR reads were re-called with MiXCR into one record per CDR3 protein. The profile shows around 34,000 distinct CDR3 sequences, approximately 55% of them singletons. Sample collection was performed from a patient given preoperative chemotherapy. Every receptor here comes from a human donor with esophageal squamous cell carcinoma. The donor label of this sample is uncertain.

The J gene is TRBJ2-7, the V gene TRBV6-2 or TRBV6-3; D is perhaps TRBD2 (6 bases). Judging by the DNA end, TRBJ2-1 fits better; the J call may be wrong. The germline CDR1 and CDR2 sequences are MNHEY and SVGEGT. The CDR3 is 13 amino acids. The CDR3 sequence is CASRGRRWNEQFF. The CDR3 region has the DNA TGTGCCAGCAGGGGGAGGCGATGGAATGAGCAGTTCTTC.

Comment on this clonotype: Likely a read error: the CDR3 ends without its conserved phenylalanine or tryptophan. Because the CDR3's place on the DNA is in doubt, the DNA is left out and the CDR3 is given as listed by TCRdb. V gene TRBV7-7 combines with J gene TRBJ2-5; the table calls TRBD2, which could not be checked here. The CDR3 contains 16 residues when both ends are counted. The germline V gene has CDR1 SSHAT and CDR2 FNYEAQ (reference sequence). The CDR3: CASSSLAGGFEESQFS.

There are many counts of this clonotype. A read error is possible here, since a much larger clone lies one base away. V gene TRBV7-2 combines with J gene TRBJ2-1, with D unclear. The germline V gene encodes CDR1 SGHTA and CDR2 FQGNSA. V shed 3 bases and J shed 13 bases, with 19 bases lying between them. This CDR3 is 14 amino acids long. CDR3 DNA sequence: TGTGCCAGCAGCTTCGGGTTCGCCAAAAACATTCAGTTCTTC. As protein: CASSFGFAKNIQFF.

There are many counts of this clonotype. The rearrangement joins TRBV12-3 or TRBV12-4 to TRBJ1-2; the D is unclear. The CDR3 totals 12 residues. The V end was cut by 8 bases, the J end by 3 bases, with 10 bases between. The CDR3 bases are TGTGCCAGCGGGCGGCAGGACTATGGCTACACCTTC. This codes for CASGRQDYGYTF.

About this clonotype itself: This could be a read error, since a much larger clone is one nucleotide away. J is TRBJ2-5 and V is TRBV7-2; TRBD1 or TRBD2 may be the D gene (5 bases each). The better agreement between TRBJ2-7 and the DNA end casts doubt on the J call. The germline V gene has CDR1 SGHTA and CDR2 FQGNSA. This CDR3 is built from 16 residues. The DNA for the CDR3 is TGTGCCAGCGGCTTAGCTGTCCCGGGACGGCTATACGAGCAGTACTTC. Its translation: CASGLAVPGRLYEQYF.

CDR3 protein: CASSLLAGYEQFF. Written as DNA, the CDR3 is TGTGCCAGCAGTCTCTTAGCGGGCTATGAGCAGTTCTTC. V and J are TRBV27 and TRBJ2-1, with 7 bases that match TRBD2. V was clipped by 5 bases and J by 8 bases; unmatched bases: 6. Germline V gene lookup returns CDR1 MNHEY and CDR2 SMNVEV (reference sequence). The CDR3 consists of 13 residues.

The genes are TRBV18 and TRBJ2-3, with D uncertain. The CDR3 is 15 residues long. V gave up 3 bases and J gave up 3 bases, with 13 bases separating them. Germline CDR1 is KGHSH and CDR2 is LQKENI. CDR3 DNA: TGTGCCAGCTCACCCCGCGGCAGAGCAACAGATACGCAGTATTTT. This encodes CASSPRGRATDTQYF.

This rearrangement joins TRBV20-1 to TRBJ2-4, with 10 positions matching TRBD2. This CDR3 has 17 amino acids. V was pared by 0 bases and J by 8 bases, with 13 bases of the junction left unmatched. Germline CDR1 is DFQATT and CDR2 is SNEGSKA (reference sequence). The CDR3 nucleotides are TGCAGTGCTAGAGATAAAATGGAGCGGGGGGGCCGAGACATTCAGTACTTC. Its translation: CSARDKMERGGRDIQYF.

This clonotype appeared a few times. The rearrangement joins TRBV5-4 to TRBJ2-7, with D possibly matching TRBD1 (7 bases). There are 16 residues in the CDR3. Germline values: CDR1 SGHNT, CDR2 YYREEE (reference sequence). The V and J ends lost 0 bases and 1 base respectively, with 14 bases between them. CDR3 residues: CASSLGAGTASYEQYF. The CDR3 DNA sequence: TGTGCCAGCAGCTTGGGGGCGGGGACAGCTTCCTACGAGCAGTACTTC.

This clonotype is a singleton in its sample. One end of the junction does not line up with germline, which may come from a read error. The V gene is TRBV7-2, the J gene TRBJ2-5; D is perhaps TRBD1 or TRBD2 (6 bases each). Germline CDR1 and CDR2: SGHTA and FQGNSA. CDR3 length: 16 residues. This chain's CDR3 is CASGGRAGGVGDTQYF. The CDR3 bases are TGTGCCAGCGGGGGGCGGGCGGGCGGGGTGGGAGATACCCAGTATTTC. The whole variable domain, filled in from reference TRBV7-2 and TRBJ2-5, reads GAGVSQSPSNKVTEKGKDVELRCDPISGHTALYWYRQSLGQGLEFLIYFQGNSAPDKSGLPSDRFSAERTGGSVSTLTIQRTQQEDSAVYLCASGGRAGGVGDTQYFGPGTRLLVL.

To note about this clonotype: An end of the junction does not agree with germline; a read error may underlie this. The chain recombines TRBV7-2 with TRBJ2-1; D gene ambiguous. This CDR3 is built from 15 residues. The V gene's germline CDR1 is SGHTA and CDR2 FQGNSA. The CDR3, as DNA: TGTGCCAGGGGCTTAGAGGCTGCGTGCTACGATACGCAGTTCTTT. Its translation: CARGLEAACYDTQFF. The variable domain in full, completed from reference TRBV7-2 and TRBJ2-1, reads GAGVSQSPSNKVTEKGKDVELRCDPISGHTALYWYRQSLGQGLEFLIYFQGNSAPDKSGLPSDRFSAERTGGSVSTLTIQRTQQEDSAVYLCARGLEAACYDTQFFGPGTRLTVL.

This clonotype has at least ten counts. V usage is TRBV11-2 and J usage is TRBJ2-5; 10 bases are shared with TRBD1. The CDR3 has 16 residues. Germline V CDR1 and CDR2: SGHAT, FQNNGV. The trim removed 4 bases at V and 5 bases at J, leaving 10 bases unmatched. CDR3 region: CASSSRDRGLGETQYF. The CDR3 coding sequence is TGTGCCAGCAGCTCCCGCGACAGGGGGCTGGGGGAGACCCAGTACTTC.